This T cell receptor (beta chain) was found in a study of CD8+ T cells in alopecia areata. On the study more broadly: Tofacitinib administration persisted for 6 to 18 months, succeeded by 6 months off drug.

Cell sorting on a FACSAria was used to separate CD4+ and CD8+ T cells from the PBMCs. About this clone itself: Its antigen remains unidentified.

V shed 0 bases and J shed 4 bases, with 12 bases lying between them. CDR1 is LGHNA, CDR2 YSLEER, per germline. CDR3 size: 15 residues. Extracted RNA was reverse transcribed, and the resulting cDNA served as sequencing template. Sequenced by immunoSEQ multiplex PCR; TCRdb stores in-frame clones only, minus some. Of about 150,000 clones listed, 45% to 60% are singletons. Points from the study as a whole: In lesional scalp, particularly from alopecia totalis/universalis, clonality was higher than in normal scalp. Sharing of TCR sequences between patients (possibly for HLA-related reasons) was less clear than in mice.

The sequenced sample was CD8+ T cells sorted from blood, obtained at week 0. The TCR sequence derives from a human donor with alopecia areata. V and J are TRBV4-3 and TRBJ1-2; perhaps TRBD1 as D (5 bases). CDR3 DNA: TGCGCCAGCAGCCAAGATTCAGGGTCTCTCTATGGCTACACCTTC. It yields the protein CASSQDSGSLYGYTF.